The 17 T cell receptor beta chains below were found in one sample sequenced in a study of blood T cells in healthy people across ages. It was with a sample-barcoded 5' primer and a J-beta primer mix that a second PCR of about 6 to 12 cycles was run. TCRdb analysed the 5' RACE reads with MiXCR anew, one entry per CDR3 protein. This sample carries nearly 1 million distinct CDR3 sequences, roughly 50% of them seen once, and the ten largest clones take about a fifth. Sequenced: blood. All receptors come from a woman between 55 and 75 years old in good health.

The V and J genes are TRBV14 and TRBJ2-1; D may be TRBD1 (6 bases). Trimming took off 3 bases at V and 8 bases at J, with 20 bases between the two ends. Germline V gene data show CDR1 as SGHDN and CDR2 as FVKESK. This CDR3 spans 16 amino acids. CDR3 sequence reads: CASSHRTERRWHEQFF. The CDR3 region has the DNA TGTGCCAGCAGCCACCGGACAGAGAGGCGTTGGCATGAGCAGTTCTTC.

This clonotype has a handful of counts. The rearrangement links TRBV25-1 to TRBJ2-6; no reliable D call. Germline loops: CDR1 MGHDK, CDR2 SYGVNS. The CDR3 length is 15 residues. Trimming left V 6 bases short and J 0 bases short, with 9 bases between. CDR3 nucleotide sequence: TGTGCCAGCAGCCTACATAGCTCTGGGGCCAACGTCCTGACTTTC. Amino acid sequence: CASSLHSSGANVLTF.

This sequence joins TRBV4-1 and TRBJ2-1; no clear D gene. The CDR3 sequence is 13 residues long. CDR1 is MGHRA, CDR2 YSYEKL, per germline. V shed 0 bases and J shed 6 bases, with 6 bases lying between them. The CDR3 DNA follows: TGCGCCAGCAGCCAAGACTACCCCAATGAGCAGTTCTTC. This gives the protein CASSQDYPNEQFF.

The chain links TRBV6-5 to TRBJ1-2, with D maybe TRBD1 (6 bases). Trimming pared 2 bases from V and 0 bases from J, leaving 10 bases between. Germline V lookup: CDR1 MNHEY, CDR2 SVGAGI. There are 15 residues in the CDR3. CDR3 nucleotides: TGTGCCAGCAGTTACACAGGGACAACTAACTATGGCTACACCTTC. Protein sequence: CASSYTGTTNYGYTF.

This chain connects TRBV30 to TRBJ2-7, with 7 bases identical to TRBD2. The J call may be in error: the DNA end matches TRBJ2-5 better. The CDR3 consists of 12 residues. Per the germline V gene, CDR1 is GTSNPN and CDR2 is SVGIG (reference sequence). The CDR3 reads CAWGTTRETQYF. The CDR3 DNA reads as TGTGCCTGGGGGACTACCCGAGAGACCCAGTACTTC.

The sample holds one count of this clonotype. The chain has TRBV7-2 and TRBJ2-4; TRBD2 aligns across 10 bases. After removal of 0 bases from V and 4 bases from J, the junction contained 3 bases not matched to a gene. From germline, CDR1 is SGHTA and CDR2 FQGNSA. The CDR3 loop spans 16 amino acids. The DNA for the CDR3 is TGTGCCAGCAGCTTAGCCCCTAGCGGGGGAAAAAACATTCAGTACTTC. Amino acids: CASSLAPSGGKNIQYF.

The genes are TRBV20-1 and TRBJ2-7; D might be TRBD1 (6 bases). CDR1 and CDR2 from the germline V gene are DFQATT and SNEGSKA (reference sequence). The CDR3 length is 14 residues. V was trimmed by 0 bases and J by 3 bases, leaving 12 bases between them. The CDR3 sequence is CSARDRTAFYEQYF. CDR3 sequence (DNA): TGCAGTGCTAGAGACCGGACAGCCTTCTACGAGCAGTACTTC.

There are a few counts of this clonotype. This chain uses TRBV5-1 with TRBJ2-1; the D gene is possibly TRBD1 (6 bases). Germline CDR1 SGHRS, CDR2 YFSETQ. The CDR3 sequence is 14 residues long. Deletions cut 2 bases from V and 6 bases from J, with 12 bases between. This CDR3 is CASSLNRVSNEQFF. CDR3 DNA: TGCGCCAGCAGCTTAAACAGGGTTTCCAATGAGCAGTTCTTC.

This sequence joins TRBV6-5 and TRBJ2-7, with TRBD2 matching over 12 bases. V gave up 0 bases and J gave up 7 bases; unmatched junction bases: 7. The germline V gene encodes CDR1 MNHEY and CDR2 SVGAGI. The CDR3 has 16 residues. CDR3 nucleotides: TGTGCCAGCAGTTACTCGAGACTAGCGGGAGTGCGTGAGCAGTACTTC. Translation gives CASSYSRLAGVREQYF.

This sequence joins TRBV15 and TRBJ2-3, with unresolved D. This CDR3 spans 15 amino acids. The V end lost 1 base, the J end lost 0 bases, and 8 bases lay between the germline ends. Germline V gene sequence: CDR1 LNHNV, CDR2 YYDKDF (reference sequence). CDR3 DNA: TGTGCCACCAGCAGAGGCAGGATCAGCACAGATACGCAGTATTTT. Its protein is CATSRGRISTDTQYF.

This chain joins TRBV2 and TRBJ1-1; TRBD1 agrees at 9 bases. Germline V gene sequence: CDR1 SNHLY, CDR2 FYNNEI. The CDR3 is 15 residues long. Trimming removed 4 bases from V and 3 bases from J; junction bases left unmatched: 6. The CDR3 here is CASSAFGTGYTEAFF. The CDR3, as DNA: TGTGCCAGCAGTGCCTTTGGGACAGGGTACACTGAAGCTTTCTTT. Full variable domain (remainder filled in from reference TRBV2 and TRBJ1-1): EPEVTQTPSHQVTQMGQEVILRCVPISNHLYFYWYRQILGQKVEFLVSFYNNEISEKSEIFDDQFSVERPDGSNFTLKIRSTKLEDSAMYFCASSAFGTGYTEAFFGQGTRLTVV.

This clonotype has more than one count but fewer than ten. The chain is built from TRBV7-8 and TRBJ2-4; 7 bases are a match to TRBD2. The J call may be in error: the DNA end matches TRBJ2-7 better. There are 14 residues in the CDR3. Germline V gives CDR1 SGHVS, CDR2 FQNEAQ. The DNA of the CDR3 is TGTGCCAGCAGGTTGACTAGCTCGGCCGACGAGCAGTACTTC. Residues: CASRLTSSADEQYF.

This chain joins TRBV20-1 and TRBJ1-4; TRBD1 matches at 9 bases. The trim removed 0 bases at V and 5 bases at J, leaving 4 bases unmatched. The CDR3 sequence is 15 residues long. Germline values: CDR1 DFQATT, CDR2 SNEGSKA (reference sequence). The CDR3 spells CSAREPGTGNEKLFF. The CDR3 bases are TGCAGTGCTAGAGAACCCGGGACAGGGAATGAAAAACTGTTTTTT.

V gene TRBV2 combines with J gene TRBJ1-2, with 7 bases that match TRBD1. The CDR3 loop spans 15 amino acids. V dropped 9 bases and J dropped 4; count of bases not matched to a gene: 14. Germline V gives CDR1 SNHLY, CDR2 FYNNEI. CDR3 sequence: CASDQGGQKLYGYTF. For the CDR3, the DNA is TGTGCCAGTGATCAGGGGGGACAGAAACTCTATGGCTACACCTTC.

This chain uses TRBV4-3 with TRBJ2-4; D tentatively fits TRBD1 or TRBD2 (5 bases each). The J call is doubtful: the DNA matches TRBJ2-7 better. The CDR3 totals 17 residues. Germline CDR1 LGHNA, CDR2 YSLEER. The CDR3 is CASSQDWGGLVTYEQYF. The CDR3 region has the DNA TGCGCCAGCAGCCAAGATTGGGGCGGACTTGTCACCTACGAGCAGTACTTC.

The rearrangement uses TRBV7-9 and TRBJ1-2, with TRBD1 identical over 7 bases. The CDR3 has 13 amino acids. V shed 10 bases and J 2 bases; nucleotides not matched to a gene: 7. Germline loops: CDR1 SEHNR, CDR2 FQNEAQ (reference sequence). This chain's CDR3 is CAITDRTNYGYTF. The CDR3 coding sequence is TGTGCCATCACGGACAGGACCAACTATGGCTACACCTTC.

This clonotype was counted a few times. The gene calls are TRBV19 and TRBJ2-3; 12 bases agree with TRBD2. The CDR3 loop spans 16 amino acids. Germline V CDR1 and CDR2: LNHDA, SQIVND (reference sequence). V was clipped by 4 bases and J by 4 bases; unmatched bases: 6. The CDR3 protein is CASSTGLAGPADTQYF. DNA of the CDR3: TGTGCCAGTAGTACGGGACTAGCGGGTCCGGCAGATACGCAGTATTTT. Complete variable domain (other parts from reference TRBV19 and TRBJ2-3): DGGITQSPKYLFRKEGQNVTLSCEQNLNHDAMYWYRQDPGQGLRLIYYSQIVNDFQKGDIAEGYSVSREKKESFPLTVTSAQKNPTAFYLCASSTGLAGPADTQYFGPGTRLTVL.